This T cell receptor beta chain was recovered during a study of OX40 agonist ivuxolimab in advanced cancers. Overall study context: Ivuxolimab was administered intravenously to patients at 0.01 to 10 mg/kg every 2 weeks. General study findings and limits: The authors did not determine the antigen specificity of the expanded peripheral T cells.

In this sample, this clone turned up a few times. The target antigen is unknown. The V gene end was trimmed by 4 bases and the J gene end by 0 bases; junction bases not matched to a gene: 8. From germline, CDR1 is MNHEY and CDR2 SVGAGI. This CDR3 is 16 amino acids long. Data came from immunoSEQ multiplex PCR; TCRdb stores just in-frame clones and leaves some out. The sample has over 70,000 clones, about 92% seen once; the top ten hold 14%. Specimen: CD4+ or CD8+ T cells sorted from blood, collected in a trial of the OX40 agonist ivuxolimab. This TCR derives from an adult with an advanced solid tumor such as melanoma, head and neck, liver or kidney cancer. The J gene is TRBJ1-1, the V gene TRBV6-5; 7 bases line up with TRBD1. CDR3 DNA sequence: TGTGCCAGCAGTTTCTACTGGACAGGTATGAACACTGAAGCTTTCTTT. Protein: CASSFYWTGMNTEAFF.